This TCR beta chain was recorded in a study of radiotherapy plus CTLA-4 blockade in lung cancer. On the study more broadly: Objective responses occurred in 15% to 20% of patients; around 30% had disease control.

V was cut by 10 bases and J by 8 bases, with 20 bases left in between. CDR1 and CDR2 (germline): LNHDA, SQIVND (reference sequence). This CDR3 contains 13 residues. Data came from immunoSEQ multiplex PCR; TCRdb stores just in-frame clones and leaves some out. The sample holds 85,000 to 95,000 clones, 80% to 85% seen once. Notes on the study in general: Radiotherapy was combined with ipilimumab, and tumor-derived TCR clones then expanded in blood.

Regarding this clone: What it binds is not known.

The chain links TRBV19 to TRBJ1-2; D remains ambiguous. This TCR derives from a human donor with non-small cell lung cancer that progressed on radiotherapy plus ipilimumab. The sample in question was peripheral blood, obtained from a patient treated with radiotherapy plus ipilimumab. CDR3 loop: CAILLPARAGYTF. As DNA, the CDR3 is TGTGCCATCCTCCTCCCTGCGAGGGCCGGCTACACCTTC.